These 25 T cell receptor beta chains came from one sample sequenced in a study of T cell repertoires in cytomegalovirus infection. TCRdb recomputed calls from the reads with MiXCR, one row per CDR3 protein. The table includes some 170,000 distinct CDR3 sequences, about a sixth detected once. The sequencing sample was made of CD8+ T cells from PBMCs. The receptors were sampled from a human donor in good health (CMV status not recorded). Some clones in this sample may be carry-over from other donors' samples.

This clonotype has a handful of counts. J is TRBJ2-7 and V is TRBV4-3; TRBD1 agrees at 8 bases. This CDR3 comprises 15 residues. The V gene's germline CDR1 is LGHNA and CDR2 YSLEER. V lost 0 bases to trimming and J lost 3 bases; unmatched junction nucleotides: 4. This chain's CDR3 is CASSQERDRFYEQYF. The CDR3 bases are TGCGCCAGCAGCCAAGAGAGGGACAGGTTCTACGAGCAGTACTTC.

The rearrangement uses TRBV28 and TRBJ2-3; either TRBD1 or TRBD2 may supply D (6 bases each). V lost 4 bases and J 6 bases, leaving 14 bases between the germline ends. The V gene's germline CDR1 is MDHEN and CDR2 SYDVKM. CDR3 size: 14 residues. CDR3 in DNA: TGTGCCAGCAGTTACTTTGTGGGGGGCGATACGCAGTATTTT. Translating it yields CASSYFVGGDTQYF.

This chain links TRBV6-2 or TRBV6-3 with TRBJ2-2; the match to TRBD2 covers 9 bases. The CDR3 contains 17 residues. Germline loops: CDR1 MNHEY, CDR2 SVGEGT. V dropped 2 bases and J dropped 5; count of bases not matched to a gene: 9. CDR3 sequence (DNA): TGTGCCAGCAGTTACCACCGGCGGACTAGCGAAACCGGGGAGCTGTTTTTT. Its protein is CASSYHRRTSETGELFF.

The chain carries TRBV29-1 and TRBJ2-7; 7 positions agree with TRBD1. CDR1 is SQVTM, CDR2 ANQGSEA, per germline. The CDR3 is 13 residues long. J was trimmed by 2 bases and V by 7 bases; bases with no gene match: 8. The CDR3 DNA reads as TGCAGCGCAGTCTCGGGACAGACCTACGAGCAGTACTTC. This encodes CSAVSGQTYEQYF.

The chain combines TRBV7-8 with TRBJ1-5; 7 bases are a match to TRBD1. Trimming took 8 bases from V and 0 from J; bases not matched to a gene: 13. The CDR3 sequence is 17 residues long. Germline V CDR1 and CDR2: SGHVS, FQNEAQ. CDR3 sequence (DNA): TGTGCCAGCGGTTACCCGACAGGGAAGAATAGCAATCAGCCCCAGCATTTT. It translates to CASGYPTGKNSNQPQHF.

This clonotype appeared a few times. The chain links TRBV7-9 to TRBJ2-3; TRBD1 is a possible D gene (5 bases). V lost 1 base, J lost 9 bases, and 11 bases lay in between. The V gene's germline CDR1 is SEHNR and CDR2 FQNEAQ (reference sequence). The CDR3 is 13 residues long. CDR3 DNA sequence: TGTGCCAGCAGCTTAGAAGATGGGGCGACGCAGTATTTT. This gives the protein CASSLEDGATQYF.

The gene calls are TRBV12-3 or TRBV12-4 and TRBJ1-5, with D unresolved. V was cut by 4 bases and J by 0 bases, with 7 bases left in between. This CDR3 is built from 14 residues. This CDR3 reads CASSWGASNQPQHF. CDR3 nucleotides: TGTGCCAGCAGTTGGGGAGCTAGCAATCAGCCCCAGCATTTT.

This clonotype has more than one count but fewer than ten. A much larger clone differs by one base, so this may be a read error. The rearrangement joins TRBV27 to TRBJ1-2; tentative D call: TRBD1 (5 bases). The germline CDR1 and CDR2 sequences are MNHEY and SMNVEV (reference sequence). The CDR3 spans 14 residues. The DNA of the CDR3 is TGTGCCAGCAGTTTGCAGGGAGGTAACTATGGCTTCACCTTC. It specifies CASSLQGGNYGFTF.

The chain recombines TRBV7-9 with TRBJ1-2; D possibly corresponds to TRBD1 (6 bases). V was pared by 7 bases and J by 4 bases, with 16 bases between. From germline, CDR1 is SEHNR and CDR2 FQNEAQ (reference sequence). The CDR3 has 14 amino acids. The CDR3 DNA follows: TGTGCCAGCACCCCGGGGGCGCGGGGCTATGGCTACACCTTC. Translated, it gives CASTPGARGYGYTF.

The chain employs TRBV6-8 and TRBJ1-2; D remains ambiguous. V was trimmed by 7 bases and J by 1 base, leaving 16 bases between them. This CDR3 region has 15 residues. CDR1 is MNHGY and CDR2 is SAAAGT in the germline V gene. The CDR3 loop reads CASNQDHGFNYGYTF. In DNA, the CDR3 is TGTGCCAGCAACCAAGACCACGGATTTAACTATGGCTACACCTTC.

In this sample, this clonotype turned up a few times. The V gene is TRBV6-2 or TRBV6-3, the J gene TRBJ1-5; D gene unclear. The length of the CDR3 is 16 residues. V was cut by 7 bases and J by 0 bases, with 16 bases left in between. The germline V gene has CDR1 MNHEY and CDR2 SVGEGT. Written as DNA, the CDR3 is TGTGCCAGCAAAGTCGTTACAGCCCATAGCAATCAGCCCCAGCATTTT. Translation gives CASKVVTAHSNQPQHF.

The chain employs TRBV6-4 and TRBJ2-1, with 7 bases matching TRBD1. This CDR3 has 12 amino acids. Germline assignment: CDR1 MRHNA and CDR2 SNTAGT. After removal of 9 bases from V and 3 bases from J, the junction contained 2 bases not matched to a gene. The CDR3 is CASRDSYNEQFF. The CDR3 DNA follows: TGTGCCAGTCGGGACAGCTACAATGAGCAGTTCTTC.

CDR3 sequence (DNA): TGTGCCAGCAGCTTGGGAGAAACCGGGGAGCTGTTTTTT. Translation: CASSLGETGELFF. This chain joins TRBV7-2 and TRBJ2-2; tentative D call: TRBD2 (5 bases). The CDR3 totals 13 residues. Germline CDR1 and CDR2: SGHTA and FQGNSA. The V gene lost 3 bases and the J gene lost 5 bases, with 7 bases spanning the gap.

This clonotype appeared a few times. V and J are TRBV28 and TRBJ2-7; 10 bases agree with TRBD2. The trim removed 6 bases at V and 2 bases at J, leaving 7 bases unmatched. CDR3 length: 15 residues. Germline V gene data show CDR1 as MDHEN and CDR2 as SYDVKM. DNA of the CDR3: TGTGCCAGCAGCTGGAGGACTAGCGGAACCTACGAGCAGTACTTC. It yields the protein CASSWRTSGTYEQYF.

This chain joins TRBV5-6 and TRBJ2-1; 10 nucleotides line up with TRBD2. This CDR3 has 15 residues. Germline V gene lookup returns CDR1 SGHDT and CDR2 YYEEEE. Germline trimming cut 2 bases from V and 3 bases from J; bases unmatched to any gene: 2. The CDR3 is CASSFWTSGYNEQFF. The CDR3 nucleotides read TGTGCCAGCAGCTTTTGGACTAGCGGCTACAATGAGCAGTTCTTC.

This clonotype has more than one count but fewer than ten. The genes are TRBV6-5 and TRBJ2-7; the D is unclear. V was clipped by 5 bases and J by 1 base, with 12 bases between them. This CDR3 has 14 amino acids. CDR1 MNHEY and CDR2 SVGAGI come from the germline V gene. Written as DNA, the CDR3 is TGTGCCAGCAGTGCATTTTCAACGTCCTACGAGCAGTACTTC. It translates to CASSAFSTSYEQYF.

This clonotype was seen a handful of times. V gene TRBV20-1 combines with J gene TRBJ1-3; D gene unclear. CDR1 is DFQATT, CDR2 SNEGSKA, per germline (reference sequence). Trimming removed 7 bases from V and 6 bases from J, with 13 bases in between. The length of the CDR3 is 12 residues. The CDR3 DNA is TGCAGTGTTCCCGACGGAGAAAACACCATATATTTT. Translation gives CSVPDGENTIYF.

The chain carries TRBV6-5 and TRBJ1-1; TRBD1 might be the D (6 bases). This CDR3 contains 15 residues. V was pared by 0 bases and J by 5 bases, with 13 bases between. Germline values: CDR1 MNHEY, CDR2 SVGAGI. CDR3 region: CASSYSRGLSTEAFF. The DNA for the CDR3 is TGTGCCAGCAGTTACTCCAGGGGCTTGTCGACTGAAGCTTTCTTT.

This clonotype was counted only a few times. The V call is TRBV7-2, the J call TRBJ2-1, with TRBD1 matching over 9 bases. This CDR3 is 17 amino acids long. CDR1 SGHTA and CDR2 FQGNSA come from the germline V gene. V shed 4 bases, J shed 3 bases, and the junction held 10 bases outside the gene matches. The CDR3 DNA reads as TGTGCCAGCAGCTCTGACGGACAGGGGTTTTTCTACAATGAGCAGTTCTTC. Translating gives CASSSDGQGFFYNEQFF. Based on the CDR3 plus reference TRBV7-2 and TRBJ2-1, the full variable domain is GAGVSQSPSNKVTEKGKDVELRCDPISGHTALYWYRQSLGQGLEFLIYFQGNSAPDKSGLPSDRFSAERTGGSVSTLTIQRTQQEDSAVYLCASSSDGQGFFYNEQFFGPGTRLTVL.

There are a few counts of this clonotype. CDR3 in DNA: TGTGCCAGCAGCCAGGGACAGGGATGGGAGACCCAGTACTTC. It specifies CASSQGQGWETQYF. The rearrangement links TRBV11-2 to TRBJ2-5; 9 nucleotides line up with TRBD1. The CDR3 consists of 14 residues. Germline loops: CDR1 SGHAT, CDR2 FQNNGV. Trimming removed 5 bases from V and 5 bases from J; junction bases left unmatched: 6.

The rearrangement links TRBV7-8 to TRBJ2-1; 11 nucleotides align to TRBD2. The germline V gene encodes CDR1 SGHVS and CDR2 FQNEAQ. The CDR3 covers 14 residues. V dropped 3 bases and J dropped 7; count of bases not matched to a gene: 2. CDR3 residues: CASSFSGGVNEQFF. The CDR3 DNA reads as TGTGCCAGCAGCTTTAGCGGGGGGGTGAATGAGCAGTTCTTC.

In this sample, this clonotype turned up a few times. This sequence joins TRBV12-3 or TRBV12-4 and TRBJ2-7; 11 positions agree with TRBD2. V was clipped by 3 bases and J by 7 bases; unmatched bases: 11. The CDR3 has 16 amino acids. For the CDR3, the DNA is TGTGCCAGCAGTTTCGGTGGGACTAGCGGACCACTGGAGCAGTACTTC. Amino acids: CASSFGGTSGPLEQYF.

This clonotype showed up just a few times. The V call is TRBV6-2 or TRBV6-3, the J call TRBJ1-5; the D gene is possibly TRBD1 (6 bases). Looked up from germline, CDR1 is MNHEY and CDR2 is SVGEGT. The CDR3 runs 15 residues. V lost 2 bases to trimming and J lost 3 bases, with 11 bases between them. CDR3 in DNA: TGTGCCAGCAGTTACACACAGGGCATCAATCAGCCCCAGCATTTT. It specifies CASSYTQGINQPQHF.

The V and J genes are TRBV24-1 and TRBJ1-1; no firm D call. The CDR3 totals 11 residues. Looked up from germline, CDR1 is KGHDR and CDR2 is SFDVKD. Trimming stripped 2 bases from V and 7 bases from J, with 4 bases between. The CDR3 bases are TGTGCCACCAGTGATTCGAGTGAAGCTTTCTTT. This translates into CATSDSSEAFF.

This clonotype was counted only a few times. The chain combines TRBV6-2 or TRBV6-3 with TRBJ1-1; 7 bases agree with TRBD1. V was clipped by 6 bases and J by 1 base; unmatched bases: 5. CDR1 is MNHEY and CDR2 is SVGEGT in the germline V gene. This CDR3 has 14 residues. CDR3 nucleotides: TGTGCCAGCAGCCACAGGGGCCGGAACACTGAAGCTTTCTTT. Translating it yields CASSHRGRNTEAFF.